This T cell receptor (beta chain) was obtained from a study of blood T cell repertoires in COVID-19 (dated by TCRdb to the early 2020s). Background for the entire study: Samples covering the acute and convalescent phases of COVID-19 were provided by collaborators in the United States, Italy and Spain. Where available, HLA class I and class II types were taken from metadata supplied by the sample provider and were not determined by assay-based typing. The repertoires were released in a freely available public database intended as a resource for research on the immune response to SARS-CoV-2. A de-identified subject ID, COVID-19 status, age in years and sex were almost always included in the sample metadata. The material from the prospective study consisted of cDNA or gDNA derived from T cells, B-cell-depleted T cells, or PBMCs. The samples were drawn from two sources: the first 160 participants of the ongoing ImmuneRACE study, and approximately 1,300 subjects contributed by 6 global collaborators. Deeply sampled blood TCRbeta repertoires from subjects exposed to, actively infected with, or recovered from COVID-19 were included in the dataset. General study outcomes and caveats: The amount of clinical and demographic metadata varied by source and participant and was provided uncurated.

Participants in the prospective study were aged about 18 to 89 years, lived in approximately 26 United States geographic areas, and enrolled through a virtual design. In the prospective study, participants were assigned to cohorts based on the clinical history participants reported in a screening survey and a study questionnaire. Recovered participants in ImmuneRACE Cohort 3 were defined as having two consecutive negative NP/OP PCR tests, clearance from a healthcare professional, or resolution of symptoms. Mobile phlebotomists in the prospective study collected whole blood, serum and a nasopharyngeal or oropharyngeal swab from every participant. Over an approximately 2-month period, participants in the prospective study had the option of providing additional blood draws and questionnaires. Before DNA extraction, prospective study blood samples were shipped either frozen or at room temperature.

For this clone: Its antigen target is currently unknown. Base qualities were left out, and no much larger clone turns up one base away.

TCRbeta CDR3 regions were amplified from genomic DNA by means of the immunoSEQ Assay, a bias-controlled multiplex PCR. From the authors' description of their analysis: Within the assay, amplification of reference gene primers was used to estimate how many nucleated cells each sample contained. To quantify the absolute abundance of each unique TCRbeta CDR3 rearrangement, sequence reads were collapsed and filtered. Productive Simpson clonality was computed per sample as the square root of Simpson's diversity index over productive rearrangements. TCRdb's version of the immuneACCESS table is confined to in-frame rearrangements and falls short of the full clone set. An unresolved V gene accounts for under half of the shortfall where checked; the remainder is of unknown origin. V and J calls and clone size are as listed in that table; D and trimming were resolved from the DNA. The sample contains 200,000 to 250,000 clones, 70% to 90% of them found a single time. The ten largest account for around 1.7% of the sample.

CDR1 MDHEN and CDR2 SYDVKM are derived from the germline V gene. The CDR3, from cysteine to phenylalanine, totals 15 residues. The DNA shown is the 45-base CDR3, in frame from base 1. V is reduced by 2 bases and J by 2 bases, leaving a spacing of 10 bases between them. The sequence came from a man aged 35-49 years who had recovered from COVID-19. The V and J genes are TRBV28 and TRBJ1-5; the D gene is possibly TRBD1, with 5 bases matching. Sequenced material: PBMCs or T cells enriched from blood (not recorded which). The nucleotide sequence is TGTGCCAGCAGTTTACTGGGGGAGGGCAATCAGCCCCAGCATTTT. This sequence encodes CASSLLGEGNQPQHF.